These T cell receptor beta chains were read from a single sample in a study of Graves' ophthalmopathy and Graves' hyperthyroidism. TCRdb fed the multiplex PCR reads into MiXCR, producing one record per CDR3 protein. Of around 340,000 distinct CDR3 sequences listed, roughly 15% are singletons. The sequenced material came from peripheral blood. The receptors were sampled from an adult man with Graves' ophthalmopathy. CDR3s include the opening cysteine and the closing phenylalanine or tryptophan. A D gene is named only where the DNA matches it firmly. Rows give clone size only sometimes, using once, few, many, or a class for an expanded clone.

NA	TRBV18	NA	TRBJ2-6	TGTGCCAGCTCACCGGCGGGGAATTCTGGGGCCAACGTCCTGACTTTC	CASSPAGNSGANVLTF
many	TRBV6-2/TRBV6-3	TRBD1	TRBJ2-7	TGTGCCAGCAGTTACTCGATACTGACAGGGGCGAAGGATGAATACGAGCAGTACTTC	CASSYSILTGAKDEYEQYF
few	TRBV2	TRBD2	TRBJ2-7	TGTGCCAGCACATGGGTAGCGGGTTCCTACGAGCAGTACTTC	CASTWVAGSYEQYF
few	TRBV4-1	NA	TRBJ2-7	TGCGCCAGCAGCCGACTATTGGCCCCTGGGGCTTCCTACGAGCAGTACTTC	CASSRLLAPGASYEQYF
many	TRBV12-3/TRBV12-4	NA	TRBJ1-1	TGTGCCAGCAGGTACGGACAGAACACTGAAGCTTTCTTT	CASRYGQNTEAFF
many	TRBV6-1	NA	TRBJ1-2	TGTGCCAGCAGTGAGTCAGGGGCTGGCTACACCTTC	CASSESGAGYTF
many	TRBV6-2/TRBV6-3	TRBD1	TRBJ1-5	TGTGCCAGCAGCAACAGGGGCCAGCCCCAGCATTTT	CASSNRGQPQHF
many	TRBV9	TRBD1	TRBJ2-5	TGTGCCAGCAGCGCCGACACAGGGGGAGAGACCCAGTACTTC	CASSADTGGETQYF
NA	TRBV7-2	NA	TRBJ1-5	TGTGCCAGCAGCCTCGCGAGGGCCAATCAGCCCCAGCCTTTT	CASSLARANQPQPF
many	TRBV7-9	NA	TRBJ2-7	TGTGCCAGCAGCCAGGGAGGGACACCGACCGAGCAGTACTTC	CASSQGGTPTEQYF
many	TRBV15	NA	TRBJ1-5	TGTGCCACCGCCGACAGGAAAAATCAGCCCCAGCATTTT	CATADRKNQPQHF
many	TRBV20-1	NA	TRBJ2-4	TGCAGTGTTGGGAGATTAAACATTCAGTACTTC	CSVGRLNIQYF
many	TRBV4-2	TRBD1	TRBJ1-2	TGTGCCAGCAGCCCAAATTTGGCCGGGACAGGGGTAGCCGGCTACACCTTC	CASSPNLAGTGVAGYTF
many	TRBV15	NA	TRBJ2-7	TGTGCCACCAGCAGAGTAGGGGGGCGGGCCCCCCTTGAGCAGTACTTC	CATSRVGGRAPLEQYF
many	TRBV28	TRBD1	TRBJ2-5	TGTGCCAGCAGTAACCGACAGGGGGCCCGAGAGACCCAGTACTTC	CASSNRQGARETQYF
NA	TRBV6-1	NA	TRBJ2-5	TGTGCCAGCAGGCCCCCGGGGCAAGAGACCCAGTACTTC	CASRPPGQETQYF
many	TRBV2	NA	TRBJ1-5	TGTGCCAGCAGCGGGACCAGGGATCAGCCCCAGCATTTT	CASSGTRDQPQHF
many	TRBV7-2	NA	TRBJ2-5	TGTGCCAGCAGCCAATGGGACTTCCAAGAGACCCAGTACTTC	CASSQWDFQETQYF
many	TRBV7-3	TRBD1	TRBJ1-3	TGTGCCAGCAGCTCGGGACAGGGGGCAGACACCATATATTTT	CASSSGQGADTIYF
many	TRBV7-8	TRBD2	TRBJ2-1	TGTGCCAGCAGCATCGCCGGGACTAGCGACAATGAGCAGTTCTTC	CASSIAGTSDNEQFF
many	TRBV20-1	TRBD1	TRBJ1-1	TGCAGTGCTGGCCGGGACAGGGGGCCGGGCACTGAAGCTTTCTTT	CSAGRDRGPGTEAFF
many	TRBV6-1	TRBD1	TRBJ2-5	TGTGCCAGCAGGTCCAGGGGGCTCCGAGAGACCCAGTACTTC	CASRSRGLRETQYF
many	TRBV19	NA	TRBJ2-2	TGTGCCAGTAAGGAGGGCCCCTTGAACACCGGGGAGCTGTTTTTT	CASKEGPLNTGELFF